This T cell receptor (beta chain) was captured in a study of cytomegalovirus exposure and HLA in healthy donors. Whole-study findings and limits: Exclusion as indistinguishable affected some V segments, including TRBV6-2 and TRBV6-3. TCR beta V- and J-gene trimming, according to a later analysis, was linked to a missense DCLRE1C variant.

Concerning this clone itself: What it recognizes is unknown.

The PCR ran on 60 Vbeta and 13 Jbeta primers. The method was immunoSEQ multiplex PCR; TCRdb's version includes in-frame clones alone and lacks a portion of them. In the table there are about 160,000 clones, 80% of which are singletons. CDR3 length: 11 amino acids. V lost 3 bases, J lost 11 bases, and 10 bases lay in between. In germline, CDR1 is MNHEY, CDR2 SMNVEV (reference sequence). This receptor was identified in a male donor in good health and CMV-seropositive. What was sequenced was PBMCs. The rearrangement joins TRBV27 to TRBJ1-2; a possible D gene is TRBD1 (5 bases). The DNA of the CDR3 is TGTGCCAGCAGTTTCGGGCAGGGTTACACCTTC. This translates into CASSFGQGYTF.